The 17 T cell receptor beta chains in this list originate from one sample, sequenced in a study of spatial heterogeneity in lung cancer. Time point described: sample taken at primary tumor resection. TCRdb passed the 5' RACE reads through MiXCR, listing each CDR3 protein once. The sample has about 27,000 distinct CDR3 sequences; 5.5% to 7.5% are singletons. The starting material was PBMCs, obtained at surgery. These receptors were taken from a male donor with early-stage non-small cell lung cancer.

This clonotype was seen many times. This chain links TRBV5-1 with TRBJ2-5; D is perhaps TRBD2 (5 bases). Germline CDR1 and CDR2: SGHRS and YFSETQ. This CDR3 has 14 residues. V shed 2 bases and J shed 5 bases, with 13 bases lying between them. CDR3 sequence (DNA): TGCGCCAGCAGCTTAGGAGGAGGCGGGGAGACCCAGTACTTC. It encodes CASSLGGGGETQYF.

This clonotype was recorded many times. CDR3 sequence (DNA): TGTGCCAGCTCACAGTTTCAGCAAGGCACAGATACGCAGTATTTT. Its protein is CASSQFQQGTDTQYF. The V gene is TRBV18, the J gene TRBJ2-3; D is unclear. V was cut by 4 bases and J by 1 base, with 12 bases left in between. The V gene's germline CDR1 is KGHSH and CDR2 LQKENI. This CDR3 contains 15 residues. Full variable domain (outside the CDR3, taken from reference TRBV18 and TRBJ2-3): NAGVMQNPRHLVRRRGQEARLRCSPMKGHSHVYWYRQLPEEGLKFMVYLQKENIIDESGMPKERFSAEFPKEGPSILRIQQVVRGDSAAYFCASSQFQQGTDTQYFGPGTRLTVL.

This clonotype was picked up many times. The V gene is TRBV10-3, the J gene TRBJ2-1; 8 bases line up with TRBD1. The germline V gene encodes CDR1 ENHRY and CDR2 SYGVKD. The CDR3 spans 15 residues. V lost 7 bases to trimming and J lost 1 base; unmatched junction nucleotides: 6. In DNA form, the CDR3 reads TGTGCCATCAAGGACAGGGTGGCATCCTACAATGAGCAGTTCTTC. Protein sequence: CAIKDRVASYNEQFF.

By frequency in the sample, this clonotype is medium-sized. This chain connects TRBV28 to TRBJ1-1; 7 bases map to TRBD1. Germline loops: CDR1 MDHEN, CDR2 SYDVKM. V trimming: 5 bases; J trimming: 3 bases; junction bases outside the gene matches: 9. The CDR3 runs to 15 residues. CDR3 in amino acids: CASSGNPGQYTEAFF. The CDR3 coding sequence is TGTGCCAGCAGTGGTAACCCGGGACAGTACACTGAAGCTTTCTTT. The whole variable domain, remainder taken from reference TRBV28 and TRBJ1-1, is DVKVTQSSRYLVKRTGEKVFLECVQDMDHENMFWYRQDPGLGLRLIYFSYDVKMKEKGDIPEGYSVSREKKERFSLILESASTNQTSMYLCASSGNPGQYTEAFFGQGTRLTVV.

The sample holds a few counts of this clonotype. The chain employs TRBV5-4 and TRBJ2-7; 9 bases fit TRBD2. The CDR3 loop spans 15 amino acids. CDR1 and CDR2 from the germline V gene are SGHNT and YYREEE (reference sequence). The trim removed 3 bases at V and 7 bases at J, leaving 11 bases unmatched. CDR3 protein: CASSSGLASKWEQYF. The CDR3 DNA sequence: TGTGCCAGCAGCTCTGGACTAGCGTCGAAATGGGAGCAGTACTTC.

The sample holds a few counts of this clonotype. The V and J genes are TRBV10-3 and TRBJ2-6; 7 bases fit TRBD2. CDR1 and CDR2 from the germline V gene are ENHRY and SYGVKD. V lost 8 bases and J lost 0; bases outside the gene matches: 4. The CDR3 is made up of 15 amino acids. Here the CDR3 DNA reads TGTGCCATCTCCGGGACTAACTCTGGGGCCAACGTCCTGACTTTC. Translating it yields CAISGTNSGANVLTF.

This clonotype was seen at least ten times. The V and J genes are TRBV28 and TRBJ1-6, with 7 bases lining up with TRBD1. Trimming at V came to 7 bases and at J to 7 bases, leaving 10 bases not matched to a gene. CDR3 size: 15 residues. Germline values: CDR1 MDHEN, CDR2 SYDVKM. This CDR3 is CASTETGTANSPLHF. The CDR3, as DNA: TGTGCCAGCACCGAAACCGGGACAGCAAATTCACCCCTCCACTTT. Full variable domain (missing parts from reference TRBV28 and TRBJ1-6): DVKVTQSSRYLVKRTGEKVFLECVQDMDHENMFWYRQDPGLGLRLIYFSYDVKMKEKGDIPEGYSVSREKKERFSLILESASTNQTSMYLCASTETGTANSPLHFGNGTRLTVT.

This clonotype appeared many times. This sequence joins TRBV6-2 or TRBV6-3 and TRBJ2-3, with D tentatively TRBD2 (6 bases). Between the trimmed V and J ends, which lost 11 bases and 0 bases, there was a span of 15 bases. The CDR3 has 14 residues. The V gene's germline CDR1 is MNHEY and CDR2 SVGEGT. CDR3 region: CACLGAGSTDTQYF. CDR3 bases: TGTGCCTGTCTGGGAGCGGGCAGCACAGATACGCAGTATTTT.

This clonotype is classed as medium-sized. CDR3 in DNA: TGTGCCATCAGTGAGTATGGCCAGTCAGGCTCCTACGAGCAGTACGTC. Its translation: CAISEYGQSGSYEQYV. The chain employs TRBV10-3 and TRBJ2-7; unclear D gene. CDR1 and CDR2 (germline): ENHRY, SYGVKD. Trimming pared 1 base from V and 0 bases from J, leaving 13 bases between. CDR3 length equals 16 residues.

By share of the sample, this clonotype is medium-sized. Here the CDR3 reads CASSFSEREPYEQYF. In DNA, the CDR3 is TGTGCCAGCAGCTTTTCCGAGCGGGAGCCCTACGAGCAGTACTTC. The chain links TRBV7-9 to TRBJ2-7; 8 bases fit TRBD2. The junction had 6 bases not matched to a gene; V was cut back by 3 bases and J by 2 bases. This CDR3 is 15 amino acids long. CDR1 is SEHNR, CDR2 FQNEAQ, per germline (reference sequence).

This clonotype was seen repeatedly, ten times or more. This chain links TRBV10-3 with TRBJ2-3; 7 bases match TRBD1. The CDR3 has 15 amino acids. Germline CDR1 and CDR2: ENHRY and SYGVKD. With 6 bases clipped from V and 3 bases from J, the junction kept 9 bases outside the gene matches. The CDR3 DNA is TGTGCCATCAGAATCGCAACAGGGGCGACAGATACGCAGTATTTT. Residues: CAIRIATGATDTQYF.

This clonotype was detected a few times. The chain recombines TRBV24-1 with TRBJ2-3; D is undetermined. Germline CDR1 reads KGHDR; CDR2 reads SFDVKD. V lost 4 bases and J lost 2, with 9 bases in between. The CDR3 consists of 14 residues. The DNA for the CDR3 is TGTGCCACCAGTGAAATGCAGGCCACAGATACGCAGTATTTT. Protein sequence: CATSEMQATDTQYF.

This clonotype was recorded at least ten times. The rearrangement joins TRBV12-3 or TRBV12-4 to TRBJ2-1; 8 bases fit TRBD2. CDR3 length equals 15 residues. V shed 4 bases and J 6 bases; nucleotides not matched to a gene: 8. The chain's CDR3 is CASSWSGSSGNEQFF. In nucleotides, the CDR3 is TGTGCCAGCAGTTGGAGCGGGAGCTCTGGCAATGAGCAGTTCTTC.

This clonotype was recorded once. The conserved phenylalanine or tryptophan is not found at the CDR3 terminus, so this likely reflects a read error. This chain connects TRBV6-2 or TRBV6-3 to TRBJ1-1; D is unclear. Per the germline V gene, CDR1 is MNHEY and CDR2 is SVGEGT. This CDR3 is 12 amino acids long. The CDR3 reads CASSWGLGEAFS. In nucleotides, the CDR3 is TGTGCTTCCTCGTGGGGTCTGGGTGAAGCTTTCTCT.

This clonotype has at least ten counts. The CDR3 sequence is CSARGPGLQITTDTQYF. For the CDR3, the DNA is TGCAGTGCTAGAGGTCCGGGACTTCAAATAACCACAGATACGCAGTATTTT. V is TRBV20-1 and J is TRBJ2-3, with D maybe TRBD2 (6 bases). V was trimmed by 1 base and J by 2 bases, leaving 19 bases between them. This CDR3 contains 17 residues. CDR1 DFQATT and CDR2 SNEGSKA come from the germline V gene (reference sequence).

The sample holds many counts of this clonotype. This rearrangement joins TRBV5-5 to TRBJ1-2; 9 nucleotides match TRBD1. The length of the CDR3 is 16 residues. Germline values: CDR1 SGHKS, CDR2 YYEKEE (reference sequence). The trim removed 4 bases at V and 1 base at J, leaving 8 bases unmatched. DNA for the CDR3: TGTGCCAGCAGCGCAACAGGGGGCCCTCTTAACTATGGCTACACCTTC. Residues: CASSATGGPLNYGYTF. The full variable domain, rest sourced from reference TRBV5-5 and TRBJ1-2, is DAGVTQSPTHLIKTRGQQVTLRCSPISGHKSVSWYQQVLGQGPQFIFQYYEKEERGRGNFPDRFSARQFPNYSSELNVNALLLGDSALYLCASSATGGPLNYGYTFGSGTRLTVV.

This clonotype was counted ten times or more. This rearrangement joins TRBV9 to TRBJ1-4; the D gene is possibly TRBD1 (5 bases). The V end was cut by 0 bases, the J end by 8 bases, with 17 bases between. CDR3 size: 16 residues. Germline assignment: CDR1 SGDLS and CDR2 YYNGEE. DNA of the CDR3: TGTGCCAGCAGCGTAGCTACTGGGGGAGCCATAGAAAAACTGTTTTTT. Its protein product is CASSVATGGAIEKLFF.